The 23 T cell receptor beta chains below all came from one sample that was sequenced in a study of cytomegalovirus exposure and HLA in healthy donors. In the PCR, 60 Vbeta and 13 Jbeta primers were used. Clones were sequenced by immunoSEQ multiplex PCR, and TCRdb holds only the in-frame ones, with some missing. The table records roughly 160,000 clones, around 69% of them present only once. The specimen was PBMCs. These TCRs come from a man between 60 and 75 years old in good health and CMV-seronegative.

The chain uses TRBV6-5 and TRBJ2-1; 13 positions agree with TRBD2. Germline V CDR1 and CDR2: MNHEY, SVGAGI. V lost 6 bases, J lost 10 bases, and 9 bases stayed unmatched. The CDR3 is made up of 15 amino acids. CDR3 sequence reads: CASSWTSGSYREQFF. The CDR3 region has the DNA TGTGCCAGCAGCTGGACTAGCGGGAGTTACCGGGAGCAGTTCTTC.

The chain couples TRBV29-1 to TRBJ2-3; TRBD2 is a possible D gene (6 bases). Germline V gene lookup returns CDR1 SQVTM and CDR2 ANQGSEA. V lost 6 bases, J lost 4 bases, and 8 bases lay in between. The CDR3 is 11 amino acids. DNA for the CDR3: TGCAGCGTAAGCGGGCCAGATACGCAGTATTTT. This codes for CSVSGPDTQYF.

On this clone: A junction boundary mismatches the germline segment, possibly from a read error. The gene calls are TRBV6-6 and TRBJ1-2; 9 nucleotides match TRBD1. The germline CDR1 and CDR2 sequences are MNHNY and SVGAGI (reference sequence). The CDR3 spans 15 residues. The CDR3 here is CASSRTGGVDYGYTF. DNA of the CDR3: TGTGCTAGCAGCAGAACAGGGGGCGTTGACTATGGCTACACCTTC.

This sequence joins TRBV5-1 and TRBJ2-2; 8 bases are shared with TRBD2. This CDR3 spans 14 amino acids. Trimming cost V 6 bases and J 8 bases; bases outside gene matches: 9. Germline CDR1 reads SGHRS; CDR2 reads YFSETQ. CDR3 in DNA: TGCGCCAGCATCAAGGGAGCGGGAGATGGGGAGCTGTTTTTT. This encodes CASIKGAGDGELFF.

This clone has only one observation. This rearrangement joins TRBV2 to TRBJ1-4; D may be TRBD1 (6 bases). This CDR3 contains 14 residues. From germline, CDR1 is SNHLY and CDR2 FYNNEI. With 4 bases removed from V and 5 bases from J, the gap between germline ends came to 11 bases. CDR3 residues: CASSVDRRNEKLFF. CDR3 nucleotides: TGTGCCAGCAGTGTAGACAGGCGGAATGAAAAACTGTTTTTT.

The V and J genes are TRBV4-1 and TRBJ1-2; D call uncertain. The germline CDR1 and CDR2 sequences are MGHRA and YSYEKL. CDR3 size: 15 residues. The V gene lost 3 bases and the J gene lost 8 bases, with 19 bases spanning the gap. The CDR3 protein is CASSHNEGSGLGYTF. The CDR3 nucleotides are TGCGCCAGCAGCCATAATGAAGGCTCAGGATTAGGCTACACCTTC.

The chain links TRBV10-1 to TRBJ2-3; 8 nucleotides agree with TRBD2. Germline loops: CDR1 WNHNN, CDR2 SYGVQD (reference sequence). The CDR3 totals 15 residues. Trimming took 4 bases from V and 0 from J; bases not matched to a gene: 3. CDR3 protein: CASSAASGSTDTQYF. CDR3 in DNA: TGCGCCAGCAGTGCGGCTAGCGGGAGCACAGATACGCAGTATTTT.

V gene TRBV18 combines with J gene TRBJ2-3; 8 nucleotides line up with TRBD1. With 3 bases clipped from V and 0 bases from J, the junction kept 8 bases outside the gene matches. CDR1 is KGHSH, CDR2 LQKENI, per germline. The CDR3 runs to 17 residues. In nucleotides, the CDR3 is TGTGCCAGCTCACCGCCGCCAGGGGGCGGGAGCACAGATACGCAGTATTTT. Its protein product is CASSPPPGGGSTDTQYF.

This clone has only one observation. The CDR3: CASRPPGQNYGYTF. The DNA of the CDR3 is TGTGCCAGCAGACCCCCGGGACAGAACTATGGCTACACCTTC. The V call is TRBV28, the J call TRBJ1-2; TRBD1 agrees at 7 bases. The CDR3 runs to 14 residues. From germline, CDR1 is MDHEN and CDR2 SYDVKM. The V and J ends lost 6 bases and 2 bases, in that order; junction bases with no gene match: 6.

This chain connects TRBV28 to TRBJ2-2; 11 bases match TRBD2. This CDR3 contains 15 residues. V lost 5 bases to trimming and J lost 6 bases; unmatched junction nucleotides: 5. Per the germline V gene, CDR1 is MDHEN and CDR2 is SYDVKM. CDR3 in amino acids: CASSEPGLAAGELFF. In nucleotides, the CDR3 is TGTGCCAGCAGTGAACCGGGACTAGCGGCCGGGGAGCTGTTTTTT. The full variable domain, rest sourced from reference TRBV28 and TRBJ2-2, is DVKVTQSSRYLVKRTGEKVFLECVQDMDHENMFWYRQDPGLGLRLIYFSYDVKMKEKGDIPEGYSVSREKKERFSLILESASTNQTSMYLCASSEPGLAAGELFFGEGSRLTVL.

The chain employs TRBV4-1 and TRBJ2-1; a possible D gene is TRBD1 (6 bases). Germline V gives CDR1 MGHRA, CDR2 YSYEKL. The CDR3 is made up of 17 amino acids. Trimming stripped 3 bases from V and 2 bases from J, with 17 bases between. The DNA of the CDR3 is TGCGCCAGCAGCCATGTCCTCCAGGGGACCCCCTACAATGAGCAGTTCTTC. Translating it yields CASSHVLQGTPYNEQFF.

This chain links TRBV30 with TRBJ2-7; no clear D. V lost 4 bases, J lost 3 bases, and 16 bases lay in between. Per germline, CDR1 GTSNPN and CDR2 SVGIG (reference sequence). This CDR3 contains 14 residues. In DNA, the CDR3 is TGTGCCTGGATTCAGGCAGGTAACATCTACGAGCAGTACTTC. Translated, it gives CAWIQAGNIYEQYF. Drawing the rest from reference TRBV30 and TRBJ2-7, the complete variable domain is SQTIHQWPATLVQPVGSPLSLECTVEGTSNPNLYWYRQAAGRGLQLLFYSVGIGQISSEVPQNLSASRPQDRQFILSSKKLLLSDSGFYLCAWIQAGNIYEQYFGPGTRLTVT.

Only a few counts were recorded for this clone. The genes are TRBV11-1 and TRBJ2-6; 7 bases match TRBD1. CDR1 is SGHAT, CDR2 FQDESV, per germline (reference sequence). This CDR3 region has 19 residues. J gave up 1 base and V 4 bases, and 13 bases lay outside the gene matches. Written as DNA, the CDR3 is TGTGCCAGCAGCTCCCGGGACAGCGTCGCTTTATCTGGGGCCAACGTCCTGACTTTC. Translating gives CASSSRDSVALSGANVLTF. The whole variable domain, filled in from reference TRBV11-1 and TRBJ2-6, reads EAEVAQSPRYKITEKSQAVAFWCDPISGHATLYWYRQILGQGPELLVQFQDESVVDDSQLPKDRFSAERLKGVDSTLKIQPAELGDSAMYLCASSSRDSVALSGANVLTFGAGSRLTVL.

The table lists this clone with a few counts. V gene TRBV7-2 combines with J gene TRBJ2-7, with 9 nucleotides matching TRBD2. The CDR3 extends over 13 amino acids. V was clipped by 4 bases and J by 6 bases; unmatched bases: 4. Germline lookup yields CDR1 SGHTA and CDR2 FQGNSA. The CDR3 nucleotides read TGTGCCAGCAGCTCTAGCGGGGATCGCGAGCAGTACTTC. Translating gives CASSSSGDREQYF.

V and J are TRBV30 and TRBJ2-7; 9 nucleotides agree with TRBD1. CDR1 and CDR2 (germline): GTSNPN, SVGIG (reference sequence). V lost 8 bases and J lost 3; bases outside the gene matches: 2. This CDR3 region has 11 residues. As DNA, the CDR3 is TGTGCCGGGGGACAGGGCTACGAGCAGTACTTC. It encodes CAGGQGYEQYF.

The rearrangement joins TRBV7-9 to TRBJ2-3; 8 nucleotides align to TRBD2. Unmatched junction bases numbered 10, after V lost 1 base and J lost 4 bases. The CDR3 has 17 residues. From germline, CDR1 is SEHNR and CDR2 FQNEAQ (reference sequence). CDR3 sequence: CASSLGLAGPGSDTQYF. In DNA, the CDR3 is TGTGCCAGCAGCTTAGGGCTAGCGGGCCCGGGGTCAGATACGCAGTATTTT. The variable domain in full, with the rest retrieved from reference TRBV7-9 and TRBJ2-3, is DTGVSQNPRHKITKRGQNVTFRCDPISEHNRLYWYRQTLGQGPEFLTYFQNEAQLEKSRLLSDRFSAERPKGSFSTLEIQRTEQGDSAMYLCASSLGLAGPGSDTQYFGPGTRLTVL.

This chain joins TRBV27 and TRBJ2-7, with 7 bases identical to TRBD1. Germline trimming cut 0 bases from V and 3 bases from J; bases unmatched to any gene: 5. The V gene's germline CDR1 is MNHEY and CDR2 SMNVEV (reference sequence). This CDR3 comprises 15 residues. The CDR3 loop reads CASSLSLYRGYEQYF. The DNA for the CDR3 is TGTGCCAGCAGTTTATCGTTATACAGGGGCTACGAGCAGTACTTC.

The table lists this clone with a few counts. The V and J genes are TRBV6-6 and TRBJ1-5, with D hard to call. The CDR3 consists of 14 residues. Germline V lookup: CDR1 MNHNY, CDR2 SVGAGI (reference sequence). Deletions cut 8 bases from V and 6 bases from J, with 17 bases between. This chain's CDR3 is CASLAGGYSQPQHF. DNA for the CDR3: TGTGCCAGCCTCGCGGGAGGGTACAGTCAGCCCCAGCATTTT.

The V gene is TRBV2, the J gene TRBJ1-2; D is unclear. V lost 7 bases and J lost 3, with 12 bases in between. The CDR3 contains 13 residues. Germline-derived CDR1 and CDR2 are SNHLY and FYNNEI. CDR3 in amino acids: CASTRESDYGYTF. CDR3 nucleotides: TGTGCCAGCACCCGGGAAAGTGACTATGGCTACACCTTC.

This chain connects TRBV13 to TRBJ2-5, with D uncertain. The DNA end lines up better with TRBJ2-7; the J call may be wrong. Germline V gene lookup returns CDR1 PRHDT and CDR2 FYEKMQ (reference sequence). There are 14 residues in the CDR3. For the CDR3, the DNA is TGTGCCAGCAGCGAGGTGGGTGTAGGCTACGAGCAGTACTTC. Protein product: CASSEVGVGYEQYF.

This chain uses TRBV4-2 with TRBJ2-3; D may be TRBD2 (5 bases). V lost 4 bases to trimming and J lost 0 bases, with 17 bases between them. CDR3 length equals 17 residues. The germline V gene encodes CDR1 LGHNA and CDR2 YNFKEQ. The DNA of the CDR3 is TGTGCCAGCAGCCGAGGGTTAGTCTCGGGTAGCACAGATACGCAGTATTTT. Translating gives CASSRGLVSGSTDTQYF.

The V and J genes are TRBV28 and TRBJ2-3, with 10 bases that match TRBD2. The CDR3 length is 17 residues. CDR1 and CDR2 from the germline V gene are MDHEN and SYDVKM. V was clipped by 6 bases and J by 3 bases; unmatched bases: 12. Written as DNA, the CDR3 is TGTGCCAGCAGCCCAGTCGGACTAGCGGAGGAAACAGATACGCAGTATTTT. Translated, it gives CASSPVGLAEETDTQYF.

V gene TRBV5-6 combines with J gene TRBJ2-7; D is undetermined. This CDR3 comprises 11 residues. V lost 2 bases, J lost 5 bases, and 5 bases lay in between. Germline loops: CDR1 SGHDT, CDR2 YYEEEE. The CDR3 DNA reads as TGTGCCAGCAGCTTCTACCACGAGCAGTACTTC. Its protein is CASSFYHEQYF.